These 5 T cell receptor beta chains came from one sample sequenced in a study of cytomegalovirus exposure and HLA in healthy donors. Amplification used 60 Vbeta primers and 13 Jbeta primers. Profiling relied on immunoSEQ multiplex PCR, and the TCRdb table lists in-frame clones only, not all of them. The table lists about 110,000 clones, 13% to 15% of them singletons. The specimen sequenced was PBMCs. The receptors derive from a female donor in good health and CMV-seronegative.

In this sample, this clone turned up a few times. V usage is TRBV19 and J usage is TRBJ1-1; D possibly corresponds to TRBD1 (5 bases). Per germline, CDR1 LNHDA and CDR2 SQIVND (reference sequence). Deletions cut 7 bases from V and 3 bases from J, with 15 bases between. The CDR3 is 14 residues long. CDR3 residues: CASNRQGTYTEAFF. The DNA of the CDR3 is TGTGCCAGTAACCGGCAGGGAACCTACACTGAAGCTTTCTTT.

This clone was seen more than once but under ten times. This chain links TRBV4-3 with TRBJ2-5, with D uncertain. V gave up 0 bases and J gave up 2 bases, with 10 bases separating them. This CDR3 has 15 amino acids. Germline CDR1 reads LGHNA; CDR2 reads YSLEER. The CDR3 is CASSQDFAEQETQYF. The CDR3 DNA is TGCGCCAGCAGCCAAGATTTCGCAGAACAAGAGACCCAGTACTTC.

This clone was counted between two and nine times. The chain couples TRBV5-6 to TRBJ2-1, with D perhaps TRBD2 (6 bases). This CDR3 is built from 13 residues. With 0 bases removed from V and 6 bases from J, the gap between germline ends came to 7 bases. Per the germline V gene, CDR1 is SGHDT and CDR2 is YYEEEE. The CDR3 DNA reads TGTGCCAGCAGCTTGGGACTAGTCAATGAGCAGTTCTTC. This encodes CASSLGLVNEQFF.

The V gene is TRBV15, the J gene TRBJ2-7; 9 nucleotides match TRBD1. CDR3 length: 15 residues. V lost 6 bases and J lost 2; bases outside the gene matches: 8. CDR1 LNHNV and CDR2 YYDKDF come from the germline V gene (reference sequence). CDR3 in DNA: TGTGCCACCAGAAACCCGGGGACAGGGACCTACGAGCAGTACTTC. This gives the protein CATRNPGTGTYEQYF.

This rearrangement joins TRBV14 to TRBJ1-2; 8 bases are shared with TRBD1. This CDR3 has 14 residues. From germline, CDR1 is SGHDN and CDR2 FVKESK. Unmatched junction bases numbered 2, after V lost 1 base and J lost 4 bases. CDR3 residues: CASSQGTGFYGYTF. In DNA, the CDR3 is TGTGCCAGCAGCCAAGGGACAGGGTTCTATGGCTACACCTTC. Together with reference TRBV14 and TRBJ1-2, the CDR3 gives the full variable domain: EAGVTQFPSHSVIEKGQTVTLRCDPISGHDNLYWYRRVMGKEIKFLLHFVKESKQDESGMPNNRFLAERTGGTYSTLKVQPAELEDSGVYFCASSQGTGFYGYTFGSGTRLTVV.